This T cell receptor (beta chain) stems from a study of T-cell memory formation after mild COVID-19. The length of the CDR3 is 12 residues. The V gene's germline CDR1 is DFQATT and CDR2 SNEGSKA (reference sequence). Trimming removed 6 bases at V and 6 bases at J, with 12 bases between. 5'RACE primed from the constant segment yielded TCR alpha and TCR beta cDNA libraries bearing sample barcodes and UMIs. TCRdb re-called the 5' RACE reads with MiXCR, one entry per CDR3 protein. Counted here are 200,000 to 250,000 distinct CDR3 sequences, more than 8% occurring once; the ten biggest clones make up around 3.3%. Concerning this clonotype itself: Its antigen is currently unknown.

Study findings and constraints: The study found balanced CD4/CD8 in clones contracting day 15 to 85 and a CD4+ lean in later expanders. Cross-reactive memory apparently joined, as some responding clones appeared in pre-infection memory.

The source of this sequence is a young man who had mild COVID-19 (a few samples of this study predate the infection). Cell type and time point are not known. Sequenced input: PBMCs or a T cell subset sorted from them (not recorded which). The chain links TRBV20-1 to TRBJ2-4; possibly TRBD2 for D (6 bases). The CDR3 DNA follows: TGCAGTGCCAAACTGGGGGGAAACATTCAGTACTTC. Translating gives CSAKLGGNIQYF.